Presented here are 27 T cell receptor beta chains from one specimen sequenced in a study of technical replicates of blood from a few donors. TCRdb keeps only in-frame clones here, not all; method: immunoSEQ multiplex PCR. This table holds around 53,000 clones, about 86% found once. Sequencing was carried out using PBMCs. The receptor source for this set is a human donor in good health. Some clones in this sample may be carry-over from other donors' samples.

The chain is built from TRBV29-1 and TRBJ2-1, with 13 bases lining up with TRBD2. Losses at the gene ends were 3 bases for V and 9 bases for J; bases not matched to a gene: 8. From germline, CDR1 is SQVTM and CDR2 ANQGSEA. The CDR3 sequence is 15 residues long. CDR3 DNA: TGCAGCGTTGACCACGGGACTAGCGGGACTGTTGAGCAGTTCTTC. Encoded protein: CSVDHGTSGTVEQFF.

The chain combines TRBV5-1 with TRBJ2-7, with D hard to call. The CDR3 is 14 amino acids. Germline V CDR1 and CDR2: SGHRS, YFSETQ. The ends were cut back, 0 bases at V and 2 bases at J, with 9 bases in the middle. CDR3 sequence: CASSLDSYTYEQYF. In DNA form, the CDR3 reads TGCGCCAGCAGCTTGGACAGCTATACCTACGAGCAGTACTTC.

This sequence joins TRBV5-6 and TRBJ1-5, with 11 bases aligning to TRBD1. Trimming at V came to 2 bases and at J to 3 bases, leaving 4 bases not matched to a gene. Germline V gene data show CDR1 as SGHDT and CDR2 as YYEEEE. The CDR3 is 16 residues long. CDR3 sequence: CASSFRTGGNNQPQHF. The CDR3 nucleotides read TGTGCCAGCAGCTTTCGGACAGGGGGCAACAATCAGCCCCAGCATTTT.

This chain uses TRBV4-1 with TRBJ2-1; TRBD2 aligns across 7 bases. The CDR3 loop spans 15 amino acids. The V and J ends lost 2 bases and 3 bases, in that order; junction bases with no gene match: 4. Germline-derived CDR1 and CDR2 are MGHRA and YSYEKL. The DNA for the CDR3 is TGCGCCAGCAGCCAACTCGGACTAGTCTACAATGAGCAGTTCTTC. Encoded protein: CASSQLGLVYNEQFF.

This clone was observed once. The genes are TRBV6-5 and TRBJ2-7; a possible D gene is TRBD1 (5 bases). The CDR3 covers 13 residues. V was cut by 2 bases and J by 3 bases, with 8 bases left in between. Germline V gene sequence: CDR1 MNHEY, CDR2 SVGAGI. The CDR3 DNA reads as TGTGCCAGCAGTTACAGACAGTACTACGAGCAGTACTTC. It encodes CASSYRQYYEQYF.

The CDR3 DNA is TGTGCCAGCAGCTTACCAGGGGAGACCCAGTACTTC. This translates into CASSLPGETQYF. The V call is TRBV7-7, the J call TRBJ2-5, with D maybe TRBD1 (5 bases). CDR1 is SSHAT and CDR2 is FNYEAQ in the germline V gene (reference sequence). Trimming took 2 bases from V and 5 from J, leaving 6 bases between them. The CDR3 has 12 amino acids.

This clone occurred once. The genes are TRBV9 and TRBJ1-3, with D hard to call. From germline, CDR1 is SGDLS and CDR2 YYNGEE. The CDR3 has 15 amino acids. Trimming pared 0 bases from V and 2 bases from J, leaving 9 bases between. This CDR3 is CASSVVPGTGNTIYF. The DNA of the CDR3 is TGTGCCAGCAGCGTAGTCCCAGGTACTGGAAACACCATATATTTT.

The chain couples TRBV11-3 to TRBJ2-3; 7 bases agree with TRBD1. Trimming removed 5 bases from V and 6 bases from J; junction bases left unmatched: 14. Germline CDR1 SGHNT, CDR2 YENEEA. This CDR3 is 16 amino acids long. CDR3 sequence reads: CASSATPTGSKDTQYF. The CDR3 region has the DNA TGTGCCAGCAGCGCGACGCCGACAGGGTCCAAGGATACGCAGTATTTT.

CDR3 region: CAIQQGTNTEAFF. CDR3 nucleotide sequence: TGTGCCATTCAACAGGGTACGAACACTGAAGCTTTCTTT. The gene calls are TRBV10-3 and TRBJ1-1, with D perhaps TRBD1 (6 bases). Per germline, CDR1 ENHRY and CDR2 SYGVKD. CDR3 length: 13 amino acids. V lost 9 bases, J lost 1 base, and 12 bases lay in between.

The table lists this clone with a few counts. V gene TRBV11-2 combines with J gene TRBJ2-1; D gene uncertain. V lost 5 bases to trimming and J lost 9 bases, with 17 bases between them. Germline CDR1 and CDR2: SGHAT and FQNNGV. The CDR3 covers 14 residues. The CDR3 sequence: CASSPSATPGEQFF. CDR3 nucleotide sequence: TGTGCCAGCAGCCCTTCCGCGACCCCGGGTGAGCAGTTCTTC.

The V and J genes are TRBV18 and TRBJ2-7; D is perhaps TRBD2 (5 bases). CDR1 is KGHSH, CDR2 LQKENI, per germline. The CDR3 is made up of 13 amino acids. V gave up 3 bases and J gave up 6 bases, with 12 bases separating them. The CDR3 DNA reads TGTGCCAGCTCACCCACGGCGGCGGGCGAGCAGTACTTC. Its translation: CASSPTAAGEQYF.

The rearrangement links TRBV4-2 to TRBJ2-7, with a tentative D call TRBD1 (5 bases). V was shortened by 0 bases and J by 0 bases, with 6 bases between the two germline ends. Looked up from germline, CDR1 is LGHNA and CDR2 is YNFKEQ. The CDR3 loop spans 14 amino acids. The CDR3: CASSQEQASYEQYF. CDR3 coding DNA: TGTGCCAGCAGCCAAGAACAGGCCTCCTACGAGCAGTACTTC.

The V gene is TRBV9, the J gene TRBJ1-5; unclear D gene. Trimming removed 0 bases from V and 3 bases from J, with 10 bases in between. This CDR3 comprises 15 residues. CDR1 SGDLS and CDR2 YYNGEE come from the germline V gene. The chain's CDR3 is CASSVDNGPNQPQHF. In nucleotides, the CDR3 is TGTGCCAGCAGCGTAGACAATGGCCCCAATCAGCCCCAGCATTTT.

The V gene is TRBV5-1, the J gene TRBJ1-2; maybe TRBD1 (5 bases). The CDR3 runs to 15 residues. The V gene lost 0 bases and the J gene lost 0 bases, with 9 bases spanning the gap. CDR1 and CDR2 (germline): SGHRS, YFSETQ. CDR3 loop: CASSLVTGANYGYTF. DNA for the CDR3: TGCGCCAGCAGCTTGGTTACAGGCGCTAACTATGGCTACACCTTC.

The V call is TRBV5-1, the J call TRBJ2-5, with D perhaps matching TRBD1 (6 bases). This CDR3 is 14 amino acids long. Trimming stripped 4 bases from V and 0 bases from J, with 10 bases between. Per the germline V gene, CDR1 is SGHRS and CDR2 is YFSETQ. CDR3 sequence: CASSPRDNQETQYF. The CDR3 DNA sequence: TGCGCCAGCAGCCCCCGGGACAACCAAGAGACCCAGTACTTC.

The sample holds one count of this clone. V gene TRBV19 combines with J gene TRBJ2-3, with D possibly matching TRBD2 (5 bases). Germline CDR1 and CDR2: LNHDA and SQIVND (reference sequence). Trimming took off 5 bases at V and 5 bases at J, with 11 bases between the two ends. CDR3 length: 13 amino acids. The CDR3 region has the DNA TGTGCCAGTAGTCGGGGTCGGGGAGATACGCAGTATTTT. It yields the protein CASSRGRGDTQYF.

In nucleotides, the CDR3 is TGTGCCAGCAGCTTAGCCGCGGGACTAGTATTTGGCGAGCAGTACTTC. Encoded protein: CASSLAAGLVFGEQYF. This sequence joins TRBV7-9 and TRBJ2-7; 8 bases match TRBD2. The length of the CDR3 is 16 residues. V was clipped by 0 bases and J by 6 bases; unmatched bases: 10. From germline, CDR1 is SEHNR and CDR2 FQNEAQ (reference sequence).

This rearrangement joins TRBV13 to TRBJ1-1, with 7 bases aligning to TRBD1. The CDR3 totals 17 residues. Looked up from germline, CDR1 is PRHDT and CDR2 is FYEKMQ (reference sequence). The V segment lost 5 bases and the J segment 3 bases; nucleotides outside the gene matches: 15. CDR3 nucleotide sequence: TGTGCCAGCAGCCCACGGCCGGGACAGCGGGGGGACACTGAAGCTTTCTTT. It yields the protein CASSPRPGQRGDTEAFF.

The sample holds a few counts of this clone. The J gene is TRBJ1-2, the V gene TRBV4-2, with 7 bases fitting TRBD1. Germline loops: CDR1 LGHNA, CDR2 YNFKEQ. The CDR3 runs to 16 residues. Trimming removed 4 bases from V and 2 bases from J; junction bases left unmatched: 10. The DNA for the CDR3 is TGTGCCAGCAGCCGCGCCGCTACAGGGGCCAACTATGGCTACACCTTC. Translated, it gives CASSRAATGANYGYTF.

The V call is TRBV4-1, the J call TRBJ1-4; D is uncertain. V lost 3 bases and J lost 0, with 14 bases in between. Germline V CDR1 and CDR2: MGHRA, YSYEKL. The CDR3 totals 17 residues. The CDR3 region is CASSHMFLTATNEKLFF. CDR3 bases: TGCGCCAGCAGCCACATGTTCCTAACAGCAACTAATGAAAAACTGTTTTTT.

V gene TRBV7-6 combines with J gene TRBJ2-2; D is perhaps TRBD1 (6 bases). This CDR3 is 15 amino acids long. The germline gives CDR1 SGHVS, CDR2 FNYEAQ. V was pared by 6 bases and J by 6 bases, with 17 bases between. The CDR3 protein is CASSPGELIAGELFF. DNA of the CDR3: TGTGCCAGCAGTCCAGGGGAATTGATCGCCGGGGAGCTGTTTTTT.

This clone has only a few counts. The chain has TRBV29-1 and TRBJ1-1; TRBD1 matches 12 bases. The germline V gene has CDR1 SQVTM and CDR2 ANQGSEA. The CDR3 covers 14 residues. Germline trimming cut 8 bases from V and 1 base from J; bases unmatched to any gene: 5. The CDR3 loop reads CSTGTGGGNTEAFF. Here the CDR3 DNA reads TGCAGCACCGGGACAGGGGGCGGGAACACTGAAGCTTTCTTT.

The chain carries TRBV5-1 and TRBJ2-3; D might be TRBD1 (6 bases). V lost 3 bases and J lost 5, with 19 bases in between. The CDR3 length is 16 residues. Looked up from germline, CDR1 is SGHRS and CDR2 is YFSETQ. CDR3 in DNA: TGCGCCAGCAGCTCCCGGACAGCCTCTGGGAGAGATACGCAGTATTTT. This codes for CASSSRTASGRDTQYF.

This chain joins TRBV1 and TRBJ2-7; TRBD2, the D gene given by the table, was not confirmed from the DNA. TRBV1 corresponds to a pseudogene. The length of the CDR3 is 15 residues. The CDR3 DNA reads as TGCACCAGCAGCCAAGGTGAGCGGGGTCTCTACGAGCAGTACTTC. Its protein product is CTSSQGERGLYEQYF.

CDR3 residues: CASKGSGGARETQYF. CDR3 nucleotides: TGTGCCAGCAAGGGTAGCGGGGGGGCGAGAGAGACCCAGTACTTC. The chain uses TRBV6-6 and TRBJ2-5, with 11 positions matching TRBD2. Germline values: CDR1 MNHNY, CDR2 SVGAGI (reference sequence). V lost 7 bases, J lost 4 bases, and 8 bases stayed unmatched. The CDR3 is made up of 15 amino acids.

In nucleotides, the CDR3 is TGTGCCAGCAGCTCCCAGGGTAGTTATCACAATGAGCAGTTCTTC. It is translated as CASSSQGSYHNEQFF. The V and J genes are TRBV5-4 and TRBJ2-1, with D possibly being TRBD1 (5 bases). There are 15 residues in the CDR3. Trimming shortened V by 3 bases and J by 5 bases, and 15 bases separated the two germline ends. Germline V gene sequence: CDR1 SGHNT, CDR2 YYREEE (reference sequence).

The rearrangement uses TRBV14 and TRBJ2-5; possible D gene TRBD1, 5 bases. This CDR3 has 15 residues. Trimming shortened V by 0 bases and J by 4 bases, and 12 bases separated the two germline ends. CDR1 SGHDN and CDR2 FVKESK come from the germline V gene. The CDR3 DNA is TGTGCCAGCAGCCAAGATCGCGGCAGGGCAGAGACCCAGTACTTC. It codes for CASSQDRGRAETQYF.